These T cell receptor beta chains were read from a single sample in a study of cytomegalovirus exposure and HLA in healthy donors. The table came from immunoSEQ multiplex PCR; TCRdb's copy has only in-frame clones and leaves some out. The sample has fewer than 200,000 clones; almost 80% are singletons. Input material: PBMCs. Source of these receptors: a man in his forties in good health and CMV-seropositive. Each CDR3 is given with its conserved first and last residue.

>TRBV25-1
CASSQDEAGAYTGELFF
>TRBV5-6
CASSFGTGLSGELFF
>TRBV30
CAWRVPGQGPPYEQYF
>TRBV5-1
CASSLSAIQETQYF
>TRBV30
CASFGGQGSGELFF
>TRBV19
CASSMSRSGSPYEQYF
>TRBV18
CASSRDRGYYNEQFF
>TRBV28
CASSGFLNEKLFF
>TRBV27
CASSLTGLYGYTF
>TRBV7-6
CASSLFERNEQFF
>TRBV6-1
CASSGASGRPGETQYF
>TRBV7-8
CASSSIGGAGEQYF
>TRBV7-8
CASSLEAAGVYTGELFF
>TRBV19
CASIGWETSDEKLFF
>TRBV7-8
CASSRGQGATTEAFF
>TRBV7-6
CASSLVALAGVGSYEQYF
>TRBV5-1
CASSFIGGVNTEAFF
>TRBV7-6
CASSLGGEETQYF
>TRBV12-5
CASGALSGNQPQHF
>TRBV28
CASSLDGRESNGYTF
>TRBV5-4
CASSLEGGIGTDTQYF
>TRBV6-1
CASSEAIRAGYEQYF
>TRBV4-1
CASSPAGSADTQYF
>TRBV18
CASSQDFSNQPQHF